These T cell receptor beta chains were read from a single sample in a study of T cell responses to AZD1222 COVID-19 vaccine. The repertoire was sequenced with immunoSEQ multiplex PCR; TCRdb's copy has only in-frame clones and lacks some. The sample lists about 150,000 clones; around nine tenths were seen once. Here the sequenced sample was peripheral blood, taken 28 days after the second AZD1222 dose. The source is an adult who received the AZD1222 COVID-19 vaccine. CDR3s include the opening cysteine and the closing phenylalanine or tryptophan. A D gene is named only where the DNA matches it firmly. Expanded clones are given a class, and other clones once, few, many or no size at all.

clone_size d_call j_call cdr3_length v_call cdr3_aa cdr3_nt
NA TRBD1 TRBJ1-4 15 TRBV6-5 CASGWNPGQGRKLFF TGTGCCAGCGGATGGAACCCGGGACAGGGTCGAAAACTGTTTTTT
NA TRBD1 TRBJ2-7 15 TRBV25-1 CASSVAGTGDYEQYF TGTGCCAGCAGTGTCGCCGGGACAGGGGACTACGAGCAGTACTTC
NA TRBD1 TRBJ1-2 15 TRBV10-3 CAISDAMGTARGYTF TGTGCCATCAGTGATGCGATGGGGACAGCTAGAGGCTACACCTTC
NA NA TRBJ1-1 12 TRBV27 CASSNRGGEAFF TGTGCCAGCAGTAACCGAGGGGGAGAAGCTTTCTTT
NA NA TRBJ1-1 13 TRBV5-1 CASSLDAYTEAFF TGCGCCAGCAGCTTGGATGCTTACACTGAAGCTTTCTTT
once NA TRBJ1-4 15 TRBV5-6 CASSLVGPALEKLFF TGTGCCAGCAGCTTGGTAGGGCCGGCGCTTGAAAAACTGTTTTTT
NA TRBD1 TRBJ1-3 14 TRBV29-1 CSALGQPSGNTIYF TGCAGCGCCCTGGGACAGCCCTCTGGAAACACCATATATTTT
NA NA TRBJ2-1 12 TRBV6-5 CASPPRENEQFF TGTGCCAGCCCCCCCCGGGAAAATGAGCAGTTCTTC
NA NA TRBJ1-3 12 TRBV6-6 CASTLTGNTIYF TGTGCCAGCACCCTAACTGGAAACACCATATATTTT
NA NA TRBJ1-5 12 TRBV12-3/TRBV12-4 CASTLGSKPQHF TGTGCCAGCACCCTCGGGAGCAAGCCCCAGCATTTT
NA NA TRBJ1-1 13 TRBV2 CASNSDVNTEAFF TGTGCCAGCAATAGCGACGTGAACACTGAAGCTTTCTTT
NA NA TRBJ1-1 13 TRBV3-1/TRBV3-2 CASSQAPRERAFF TGTGCCAGCAGCCAAGCCCCCCGGGAGAGGGCTTTCTTT
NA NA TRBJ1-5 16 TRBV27 CASREQGGYSNQPQHF TGTGCCAGCAGGGAACAGGGCGGGTATAGCAATCAGCCCCAGCATTTT
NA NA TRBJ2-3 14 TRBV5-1 CASSLDGFTDTQYF TGCGCCAGCAGCTTGGACGGATTCACAGATACGCAGTATTTT
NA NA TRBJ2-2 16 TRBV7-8 CASSLVRSLNTGELFF TGTGCCAGCAGCCTCGTTCGGAGCTTGAACACCGGGGAGCTGTTTTTT
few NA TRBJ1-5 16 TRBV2 CASSEGTANVEQPQHF TGTGCCAGCAGTGAGGGCACAGCCAACGTCGAGCAGCCCCAGCATTTT